This TCR beta chain was retrieved from a study of blood T cell repertoires in COVID-19. From germline, CDR1 is LGHNA and CDR2 YNFKEQ. Trimming took 1 base from V and 0 from J, leaving 18 bases between them. The CDR3 runs to 18 residues. Assay: immunoSEQ multiplex PCR; the TCRdb copy retains only in-frame clones and omits some. The sample lists around 95,000 clones, roughly 80% occurring once. Material for sequencing was peripheral blood. This sequence was found in a man in his 70s with active or convalescent COVID-19. The chain combines TRBV4-2 with TRBJ1-2; D is possibly TRBD1 (5 bases). CDR3 residues: CASSQGIGQGGSNYGYTF. CDR3 nucleotides: TGTGCCAGCAGCCAAGGCATAGGGCAGGGTGGCTCTAACTATGGCTACACCTTC.